This TCR beta chain stems from a study of sequential checkpoint blockade in melanoma. On the study more broadly: TCRβ was sequenced from DNA of under 100 pretreatment tumors. Study-wide results and limits: Patients with week-13 increases in T-cell fraction and clonality benefited about 30 times more often.

Generated by immunoSEQ multiplex PCR, the TCRdb table keeps only in-frame clones and is missing some. The data hold under 3,000 clones, with 22% observed a single time. Documented treatment: randomized to nivolumab then ipilimumab (arm A) or the reverse (arm B). Worth noting for this clone: The antigen is not known.

Germline V lookup: CDR1 MNHGY, CDR2 SAAAGT. The CDR3 is 14 residues long. V lost 6 bases and J lost 8; bases outside the gene matches: 10. The origin of this receptor is a human donor with melanoma. The source material was tumor tissue (inferred from file names), sampled from a patient given nivolumab and ipilimumab in sequence. This rearrangement joins TRBV6-8 to TRBJ2-1, with 7 bases that match TRBD2. The DNA for the CDR3 is TGTGCCAGCAGCCTTCGGGAGGAGGTCGATGAGCAGTTCTTC. This translates into CASSLREEVDEQFF.